A single sample is the source of the 2 T cell receptor beta chains below, sequenced in a study of cytomegalovirus exposure and HLA in healthy donors. The primer mix had 60 Vbeta and 13 Jbeta primers. Repertoires were generated with immunoSEQ multiplex PCR, while TCRdb's copy carries only in-frame clones and drops some. The sample holds approximately 32,000 clones, around 84% seen once. Material for sequencing was PBMCs. These TCRs come from a young woman in good health and CMV-seronegative.

The CDR3 DNA follows: TGTGCCAGTAGTAAACAGGGGCCCCGCTCTGGGGCCAACGTCCTGACTTTC. Its protein is CASSKQGPRSGANVLTF. The chain carries TRBV19 and TRBJ2-6, with TRBD1 matching over 7 bases. CDR3 length equals 17 residues. The ends lost 4 bases at V and 0 bases at J; junction bases unmatched: 6. Germline CDR1 and CDR2: LNHDA and SQIVND (reference sequence).

This rearrangement joins TRBV25-1 to TRBJ2-7; tentative D call: TRBD2 (5 bases). The CDR3 has 14 amino acids. CDR1 MGHDK and CDR2 SYGVNS come from the germline V gene. V dropped 5 bases and J dropped 3 bases, with 14 bases sitting between them. CDR3 DNA: TGTGCCAGCAGTAGATCCATGGCGGGCTACGAGCAGTACTTC. Protein: CASSRSMAGYEQYF.